These T cell receptor beta chains were read from a single sample in a study of shared clonotypes between healthy human individuals. Clones were sequenced by immunoSEQ multiplex PCR, and TCRdb holds only the in-frame ones, with some missing. The table has nearly 1,000,000 clones, roughly 72% seen once. Sequencing was performed on memory CD4+ T cells sorted from blood. These receptors were obtained from a man aged 18-30 years in good health. The CDR3 runs from the conserved cysteine through the conserved F or W. The D gene is left open where the match is weak. Expanded clones get a size class; other rows say once, few or many, or leave the size out.

clone size,V gene,J gene,D gene,CDR3 DNA,CDR3 protein
.,TRBV19,TRBJ1-2,.,TGTGCCAGTAGACCGGACCATAACTATGGCTACACCTTC,CASRPDHNYGYTF
.,TRBV6-5,TRBJ2-5,TRBD1,TGTGCCAGCATCGAAACGACAGGGGGAAGAGAGACCCAGTACTTC,CASIETTGGRETQYF
.,TRBV6-1,TRBJ2-1,.,TGTGCCAGCAGGGCGACGAGGGACGGATACAATGAGCAGTTCTTC,CASRATRDGYNEQFF
.,TRBV6-1,TRBJ1-6,TRBD1,TGTGCCAGCAGACCCGGGACAGGGGGTTCACCCCTCCACTTT,CASRPGTGGSPLHF
.,TRBV28,TRBJ1-1,.,TGTGCCAGCAGTTTCGAGGGGCGTACTGAAGCTTTCTTT,CASSFEGRTEAFF
many,TRBV15,TRBJ2-2,.,TGTGCCACCAGCGGGGCGGGAACCGGGGAGCTGTTTTTT,CATSGAGTGELFF
many,TRBV29-1,TRBJ1-1,TRBD1,TGCAGCGTTGCCACGGACAGGGGAGGCACTGAAGCTTTCTTT,CSVATDRGGTEAFF
.,TRBV7-9,TRBJ1-2,.,TGTGCCAGCAGCCCTAGCCTAAATGTGGATGGCTACACCTTC,CASSPSLNVDGYTF
.,TRBV19,TRBJ2-7,TRBD2,TGTGCCAGTAGTATAAGGACTAGCGGGAGGGATGACGAGCAGTACTTC,CASSIRTSGRDDEQYF
many,TRBV30,TRBJ2-7,.,TGTGCCTGGAGGGGCCTTTCCTACGAGCAGTACTTC,CAWRGLSYEQYF
.,TRBV5-6,TRBJ1-2,.,TGTGCCAGCAGCGCTAGGGGGGAGGGCCGTTATGGCTACACCTTC,CASSARGEGRYGYTF
many,TRBV30,TRBJ2-5,.,TGTGCCTGGTGGAGGCCAGGGTCTCAAGAGACCCAGTACTTC,CAWWRPGSQETQYF
.,TRBV10-3,TRBJ2-3,TRBD2,TGTGCCATCAGCCCCGGGACTAGCGGGAGTACAGATACGCAGTATTTT,CAISPGTSGSTDTQYF
.,TRBV11-3,TRBJ1-6,.,TGTGCCAGCAGCTTAAATAATAATTCACCCCTCCACTTT,CASSLNNNSPLHF
.,TRBV11-2,TRBJ2-1,.,TGTGCCAGCAGCTTAGTGCAGGCATCCTACAATGAGCAGTTCTTC,CASSLVQASYNEQFF
.,TRBV4-3,TRBJ2-3,.,TGCGCCAGCAGCCAAGTAGGCGGCACAGATACGCAGTATTTT,CASSQVGGTDTQYF